The 2 T cell receptor beta chains below all came from one sample that was sequenced in a study of T cells in Graves' hyperthyroidism and ophthalmopathy. RNA transcripts yielded amplified TCR beta CDR3 regions. A first-round RT-PCR of the TCR CDR3 used the HTBI primer set. Each CDR3 protein is one row after TCRdb ran MiXCR on the multiplex PCR reads. The sample records about 520,000 distinct CDR3 sequences, approximately 25% being singletons. Sequencing was done on a sample of blood. Source of these receptors: a woman in her 30s with Graves' ophthalmopathy.

The rearrangement uses TRBV12-3 or TRBV12-4 and TRBJ1-1; 11 nucleotides align to TRBD1. CDR3 length: 15 residues. V gave up 8 bases and J gave up 0 bases; unmatched junction bases: 5. Here the CDR3 DNA reads TGTGCCAGCGTCCGGGACAGGGGGTTGAACACTGAAGCTTTCTTT. This sequence encodes CASVRDRGLNTEAFF.

This chain joins TRBV7-8 and TRBJ1-2; 7 nucleotides match TRBD1. V lost 5 bases and J lost 7; bases outside the gene matches: 4. The V gene's germline CDR1 is SGHVS and CDR2 FQNEAQ. This CDR3 region has 12 residues. The CDR3 sequence: CASSQDRSGYTF. DNA for the CDR3: TGTGCCAGCAGCCAGGACAGGTCTGGCTACACCTTC.